This entry features one T cell receptor (beta chain) sequence. This specimen belongs to a study of blood T cells in healthy people across ages. Germline CDR1 MNHEY, CDR2 SMNVEV (reference sequence). V lost 2 bases to trimming and J lost 0 bases, with 14 bases between them. The CDR3 sequence is 17 residues long. A second PCR of 7 to 11 cycles used a sample-barcoded 5' primer and a J-beta primer mix. One entry per CDR3 protein, called by TCRdb with MiXCR from the 5' RACE reads. This sample carries over a million distinct CDR3 sequences, 20% to 25% of them seen once, and the ten largest clones take approximately 0.71%. In addition, the sample was reused for a study of T cells of mothers and their children.

V gene TRBV27 combines with J gene TRBJ2-1; D is perhaps TRBD1 (5 bases). The sequence was collected from a girl aged 2 to 9 in good health. The specimen was blood. CDR3 in DNA: TGTGCCAGCAGTTTAGTACAGGTGTCAAGCTCCTACAATGAGCAGTTCTTC. It is translated as CASSLVQVSSSYNEQFF.